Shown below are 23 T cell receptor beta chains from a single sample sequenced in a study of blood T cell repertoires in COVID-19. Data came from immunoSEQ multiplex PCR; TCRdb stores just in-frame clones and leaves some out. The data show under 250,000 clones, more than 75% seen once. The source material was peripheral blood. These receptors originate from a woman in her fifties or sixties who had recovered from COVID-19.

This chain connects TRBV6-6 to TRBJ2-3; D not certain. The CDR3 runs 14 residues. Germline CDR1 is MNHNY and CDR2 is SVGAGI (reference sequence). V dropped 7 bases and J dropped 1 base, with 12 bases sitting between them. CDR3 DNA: TGTGCCAGCAACGAGGTTTCCCGCACAGATACGCAGTATTTT. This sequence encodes CASNEVSRTDTQYF.

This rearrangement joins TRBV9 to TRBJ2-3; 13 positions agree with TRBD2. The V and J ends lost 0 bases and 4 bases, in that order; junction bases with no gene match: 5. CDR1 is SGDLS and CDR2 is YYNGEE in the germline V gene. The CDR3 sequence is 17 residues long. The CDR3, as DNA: TGTGCCAGCAGCGTAGGTACTAGCGGGGGGGCCCCAGATACGCAGTATTTT. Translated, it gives CASSVGTSGGAPDTQYF.

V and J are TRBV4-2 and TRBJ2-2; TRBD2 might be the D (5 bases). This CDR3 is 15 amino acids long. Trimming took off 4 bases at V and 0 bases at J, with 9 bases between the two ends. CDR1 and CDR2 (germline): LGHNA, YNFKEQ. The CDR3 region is CASSRERPNTGELFF. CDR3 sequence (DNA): TGTGCCAGCAGCCGGGAGAGACCGAACACCGGGGAGCTGTTTTTT.

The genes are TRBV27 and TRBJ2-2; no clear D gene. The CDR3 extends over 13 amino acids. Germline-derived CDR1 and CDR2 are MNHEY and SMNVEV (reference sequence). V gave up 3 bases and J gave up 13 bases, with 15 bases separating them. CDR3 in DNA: TGTGCCAGCAGTTTTCGTGCCCCCTATATGCTGTTTTTT. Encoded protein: CASSFRAPYMLFF.

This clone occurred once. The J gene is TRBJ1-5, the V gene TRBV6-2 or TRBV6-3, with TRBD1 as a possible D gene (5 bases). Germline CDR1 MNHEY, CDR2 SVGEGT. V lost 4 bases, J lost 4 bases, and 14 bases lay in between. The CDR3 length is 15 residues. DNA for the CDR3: TGTGCCAGCAGTTCCCGCGGGGCGAGGAATCAGCCCCAGCATTTT. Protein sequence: CASSSRGARNQPQHF.

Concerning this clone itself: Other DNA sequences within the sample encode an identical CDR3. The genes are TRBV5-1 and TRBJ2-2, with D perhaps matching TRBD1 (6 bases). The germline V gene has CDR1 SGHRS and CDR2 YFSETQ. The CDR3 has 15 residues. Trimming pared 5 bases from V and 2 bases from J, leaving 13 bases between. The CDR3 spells CASSWTATNTGELFF. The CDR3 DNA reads TGCGCCAGCAGTTGGACAGCCACTAACACCGGGGAGCTGTTTTTT. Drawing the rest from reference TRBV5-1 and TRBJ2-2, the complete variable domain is KAGVTQTPRYLIKTRGQQVTLSCSPISGHRSVSWYQQTPGQGLQFLFEYFSETQRNKGNFPGRFSGRQFSNSRSEMNVSTLELGDSALYLCASSWTATNTGELFFGEGSRLTVL.

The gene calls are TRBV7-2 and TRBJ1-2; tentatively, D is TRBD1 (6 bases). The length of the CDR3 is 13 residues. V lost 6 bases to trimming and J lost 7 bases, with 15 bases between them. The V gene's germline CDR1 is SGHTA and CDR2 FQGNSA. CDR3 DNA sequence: TGTGCCAGCAGTCCCGGGACAATCGGTGGCTACACCTTC. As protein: CASSPGTIGGYTF.

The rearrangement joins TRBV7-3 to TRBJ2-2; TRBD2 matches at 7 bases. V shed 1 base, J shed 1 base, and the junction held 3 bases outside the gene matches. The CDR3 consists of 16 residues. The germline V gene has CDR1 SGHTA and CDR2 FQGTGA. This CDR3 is CASSLKLAVNTGELFF. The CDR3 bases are TGTGCCAGCAGCTTAAAGCTAGCGGTGAACACCGGGGAGCTGTTTTTT.

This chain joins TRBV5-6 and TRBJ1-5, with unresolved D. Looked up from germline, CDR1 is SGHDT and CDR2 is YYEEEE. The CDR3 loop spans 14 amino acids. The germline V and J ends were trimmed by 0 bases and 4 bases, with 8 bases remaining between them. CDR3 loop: CASSLGTVNQPQHF. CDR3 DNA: TGTGCCAGCAGCTTGGGAACAGTTAATCAGCCCCAGCATTTT. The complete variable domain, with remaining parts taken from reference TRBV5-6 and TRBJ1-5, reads DAGVTQSPTHLIKTRGQQVTLRCSPKSGHDTVSWYQQALGQGPQFIFQYYEEEERQRGNFPDRFSGHQFPNYSSELNVNALLLGDSALYLCASSLGTVNQPQHFGDGTRLSIL.

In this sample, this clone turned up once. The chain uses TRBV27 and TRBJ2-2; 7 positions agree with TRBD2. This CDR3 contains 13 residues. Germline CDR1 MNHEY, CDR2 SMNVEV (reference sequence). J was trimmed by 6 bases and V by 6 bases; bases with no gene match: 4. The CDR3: CASSRGGPGELFF. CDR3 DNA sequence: TGTGCCAGCAGCCGGGGAGGGCCCGGGGAGCTGTTTTTT.

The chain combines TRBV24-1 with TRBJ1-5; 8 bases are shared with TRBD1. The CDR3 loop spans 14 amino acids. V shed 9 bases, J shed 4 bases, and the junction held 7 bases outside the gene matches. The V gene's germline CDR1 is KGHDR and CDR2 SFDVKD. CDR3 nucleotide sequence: TGTGCCACCGCCGGGACAGGCCTTAATCAGCCCCAGCATTTT. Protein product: CATAGTGLNQPQHF.

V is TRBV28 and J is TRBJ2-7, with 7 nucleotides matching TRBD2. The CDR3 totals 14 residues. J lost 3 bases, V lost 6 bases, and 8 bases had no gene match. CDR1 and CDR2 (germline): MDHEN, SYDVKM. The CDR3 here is CASSSGEGYYEQYF. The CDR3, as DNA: TGTGCCAGCAGCTCTGGGGAGGGGTACTACGAGCAGTACTTC. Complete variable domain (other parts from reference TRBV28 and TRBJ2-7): DVKVTQSSRYLVKRTGEKVFLECVQDMDHENMFWYRQDPGLGLRLIYFSYDVKMKEKGDIPEGYSVSREKKERFSLILESASTNQTSMYLCASSSGEGYYEQYFGPGTRLTVT.

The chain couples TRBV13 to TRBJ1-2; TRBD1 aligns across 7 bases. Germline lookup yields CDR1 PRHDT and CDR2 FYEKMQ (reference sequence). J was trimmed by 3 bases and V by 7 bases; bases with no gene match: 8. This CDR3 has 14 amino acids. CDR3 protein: CASNSRTGDYGYTF. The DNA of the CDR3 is TGTGCCAGCAACTCGAGGACAGGTGACTATGGCTACACCTTC. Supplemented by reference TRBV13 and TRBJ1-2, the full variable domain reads AAGVIQSPRHLIKEKRETATLKCYPIPRHDTVYWYQQGPGQDPQFLISFYEKMQSDKGSIPDRFSAQQFSDYHSELNMSSLELGDSALYFCASNSRTGDYGYTFGSGTRLTVV.

In DNA, the CDR3 is TGTGCCAGCAGCCCGTGGCCCCGGACAGGGTGGAACTATGGCTACACCTTC. Translated: CASSPWPRTGWNYGYTF. The rearrangement uses TRBV14 and TRBJ1-2, with 8 bases identical to TRBD1. V was pared by 4 bases and J by 2 bases, with 12 bases of the junction left unmatched. The CDR3 covers 17 residues. Germline CDR1 and CDR2: SGHDN and FVKESK.

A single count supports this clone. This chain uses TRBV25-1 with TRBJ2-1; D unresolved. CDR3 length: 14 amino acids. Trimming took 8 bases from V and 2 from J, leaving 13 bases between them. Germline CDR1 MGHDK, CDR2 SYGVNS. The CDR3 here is CASGGTETYNEQFF. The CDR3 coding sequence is TGTGCCAGCGGCGGAACGGAAACCTACAATGAGCAGTTCTTC.

The CDR3 DNA reads as TGCAGCGCCCTGCCCCCTAGCGGGGGGGAAGACCAAGAGACCCAGTACTTC. This codes for CSALPPSGGEDQETQYF. This chain uses TRBV29-1 with TRBJ2-5; 12 nucleotides line up with TRBD2. Germline CDR1 SQVTM, CDR2 ANQGSEA. This CDR3 is built from 17 residues. The V gene end was trimmed by 7 bases and the J gene end by 0 bases; junction bases not matched to a gene: 12.

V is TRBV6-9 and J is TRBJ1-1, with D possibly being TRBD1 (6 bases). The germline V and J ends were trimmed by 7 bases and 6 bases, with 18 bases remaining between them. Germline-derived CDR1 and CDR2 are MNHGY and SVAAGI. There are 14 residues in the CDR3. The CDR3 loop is CASIITGGGPEAFF. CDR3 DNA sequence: TGTGCCAGCATCATCACCGGGGGGGGCCCTGAAGCTTTCTTT.

The CDR3 loop reads CASSRKQSGEETQYF. CDR3 nucleotide sequence: TGTGCCAGCAGTCGAAAACAGAGCGGGGAGGAGACCCAGTACTTC. J is TRBJ2-5 and V is TRBV6-5; 7 nucleotides align to TRBD2. From germline, CDR1 is MNHEY and CDR2 SVGAGI. Trimming took 5 bases from V and 5 from J; bases not matched to a gene: 11. The CDR3 sequence is 15 residues long.

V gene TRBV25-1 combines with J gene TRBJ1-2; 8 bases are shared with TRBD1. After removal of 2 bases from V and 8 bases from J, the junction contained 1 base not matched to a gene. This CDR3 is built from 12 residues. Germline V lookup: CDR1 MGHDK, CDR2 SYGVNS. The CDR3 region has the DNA TGTGCCAGCAGTGAAGACAGGGGAGGCTACACCTTC. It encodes CASSEDRGGYTF.

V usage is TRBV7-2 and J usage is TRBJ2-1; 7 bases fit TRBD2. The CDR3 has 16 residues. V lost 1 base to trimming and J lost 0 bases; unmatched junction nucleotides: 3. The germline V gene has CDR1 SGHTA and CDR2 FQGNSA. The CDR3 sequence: CASSLVGGGSYNEQFF. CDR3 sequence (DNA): TGTGCCAGCAGCTTAGTTGGGGGGGGCTCCTACAATGAGCAGTTCTTC. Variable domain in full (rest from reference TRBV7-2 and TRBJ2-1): GAGVSQSPSNKVTEKGKDVELRCDPISGHTALYWYRQSLGQGLEFLIYFQGNSAPDKSGLPSDRFSAERTGGSVSTLTIQRTQQEDSAVYLCASSLVGGGSYNEQFFGPGTRLTVL.

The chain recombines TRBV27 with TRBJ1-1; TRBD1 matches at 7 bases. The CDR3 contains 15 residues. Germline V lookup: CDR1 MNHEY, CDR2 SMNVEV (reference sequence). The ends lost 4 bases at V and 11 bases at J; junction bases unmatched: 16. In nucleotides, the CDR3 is TGTGCCAGCAGTTCCAGGGGACAGCCCCTCTTACGGGCTTTCTTT. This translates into CASSSRGQPLLRAFF.

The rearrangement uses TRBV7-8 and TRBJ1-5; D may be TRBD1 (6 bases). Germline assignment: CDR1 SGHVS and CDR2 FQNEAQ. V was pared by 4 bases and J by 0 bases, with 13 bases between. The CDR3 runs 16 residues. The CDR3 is CASSSDQGISNQPQHF. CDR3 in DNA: TGTGCCAGCAGCTCAGACCAGGGGATTAGCAATCAGCCCCAGCATTTT.

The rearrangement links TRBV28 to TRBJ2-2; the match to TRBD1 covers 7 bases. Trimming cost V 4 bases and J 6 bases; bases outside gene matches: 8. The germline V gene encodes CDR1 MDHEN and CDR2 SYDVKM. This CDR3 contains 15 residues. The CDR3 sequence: CASSSGRGRAGELFF. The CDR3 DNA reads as TGTGCCAGCAGTTCTGGAAGGGGGCGGGCCGGGGAGCTGTTTTTT.